Listed here are 2 T cell receptor beta chains from one sample, sequenced in a study of T cells in Graves' hyperthyroidism and ophthalmopathy. Amplification of TCR beta CDR3 regions used RNA as the template. HTBI primers were used for first-round RT-PCR of the TCR CDR3. TCRdb reprocessed the multiplex PCR reads with MiXCR, giving one entry per CDR3 protein. The sample consists of hundreds of thousands of distinct CDR3 sequences, approximately 15% of them appearing once. Sequencing was done on a sample of blood. All receptors come from a woman younger than 30 with Graves' hyperthyroidism.

Ten or more counts support this clonotype. V usage is TRBV2 and J usage is TRBJ2-3; the match to TRBD1 covers 8 bases. The CDR3 loop spans 16 amino acids. Unmatched junction bases numbered 10, after V lost 5 bases and J lost 3 bases. CDR1 is SNHLY and CDR2 is FYNNEI in the germline V gene. The CDR3 loop reads CASSRRDRSFTDTQYF. The CDR3 DNA follows: TGTGCCAGCAGTAGGCGGGACAGGAGTTTTACAGATACGCAGTATTTT.

This clonotype was seen many times. The V and J genes are TRBV12-3 or TRBV12-4 and TRBJ2-5; the match to TRBD1 covers 8 bases. The CDR3 runs to 16 residues. With V trimmed by 6 bases and J by 5 bases, 14 bases remained unmatched. Here the CDR3 DNA reads TGTGCCAGCAGCGTAGAGGGCAGGGGGCGGAGGGAGACCCAGTACTTC. This codes for CASSVEGRGRRETQYF.